The 20 T cell receptor beta chains in this list originate from one sample, sequenced in a study of blood T cell repertoires in COVID-19. Measured with immunoSEQ multiplex PCR; TCRdb has only the in-frame clones, and not every one. The table records under 300,000 clones, about 80% of them present only once. The specimen was PBMCs or T cells enriched from blood (not recorded which). All receptors come from a man aged 50-59 years who had recovered from COVID-19.

This clone was found a few times. J is TRBJ1-5 and V is TRBV25-1, with 7 bases identical to TRBD1. There are 16 residues in the CDR3. V trimming: 4 bases; J trimming: 0 bases; junction bases outside the gene matches: 6. Per the germline V gene, CDR1 is MGHDK and CDR2 is SYGVNS. The CDR3 nucleotides read TGTGCCAGCAGTGGCTCGGGACAGCTTAGCAATCAGCCCCAGCATTTT. Translating gives CASSGSGQLSNQPQHF. Drawing the rest from reference TRBV25-1 and TRBJ1-5, the complete variable domain is EADIYQTPRYLVIGTGKKITLECSQTMGHDKMYWYQQDPGMELHLIHYSYGVNSTEKGDLSSESTVSRIRTEHFPLTLESARPSHTSQYLCASSGSGQLSNQPQHFGDGTRLSIL.

The chain combines TRBV7-9 with TRBJ1-3, with a tentative D call TRBD1 (6 bases). CDR1 and CDR2 from the germline V gene are SEHNR and FQNEAQ (reference sequence). V lost 5 bases and J lost 8, with 16 bases in between. The CDR3 is 14 residues long. CDR3 loop: CASSLPGGPYTIYF. CDR3 DNA sequence: TGTGCCAGCAGCCTTCCCGGGGGGCCGTACACCATATATTTT.

With regard to this clone: The sample holds other DNA sequences that translate to the same CDR3. The chain has TRBV5-6 and TRBJ2-1, with 8 bases matching TRBD1. The CDR3 is 16 residues long. Trimming took 4 bases from V and 2 from J; bases not matched to a gene: 8. Per germline, CDR1 SGHDT and CDR2 YYEEEE. This CDR3 is CASSKDRGETYNEQFF. The CDR3 coding sequence is TGTGCCAGCAGCAAAGACAGGGGCGAAACCTACAATGAGCAGTTCTTC.

V is TRBV28 and J is TRBJ1-5, with D maybe TRBD1 (6 bases). Trimming cost V 2 bases and J 8 bases, with 13 bases left between them. This CDR3 has 14 residues. The germline CDR1 and CDR2 sequences are MDHEN and SYDVKM. DNA of the CDR3: TGTGCCAGCAGTTTACTGGGGGCACGGAAGCCCCAGCATTTT. Amino acid sequence: CASSLLGARKPQHF.

The rearrangement uses TRBV7-9 and TRBJ2-2; 9 nucleotides agree with TRBD2. This CDR3 spans 14 amino acids. After removal of 4 bases from V and 5 bases from J, the junction contained 2 bases not matched to a gene. CDR1 is SEHNR, CDR2 FQNEAQ, per germline (reference sequence). The CDR3 loop reads CASSSLAGTGELFF. The CDR3 DNA reads as TGTGCCAGCAGCTCCCTAGCGGGGACCGGGGAGCTGTTTTTT.

The chain is built from TRBV28 and TRBJ2-7; 7 bases align to TRBD1. V gave up 7 bases and J gave up 3 bases; unmatched junction bases: 21. Per germline, CDR1 MDHEN and CDR2 SYDVKM. The CDR3 consists of 18 residues. CDR3 DNA sequence: TGTGCCAGCACCACCCCGGGCATCTCCCGAGGGACAGACTACGAGCAGTACTTC. The encoded protein is CASTTPGISRGTDYEQYF.

This clone was found a few times. This chain links TRBV28 with TRBJ1-5; perhaps TRBD1 as D (5 bases). V lost 6 bases to trimming and J lost 2 bases, with 17 bases between them. CDR3 size: 16 residues. CDR1 and CDR2 from the germline V gene are MDHEN and SYDVKM. CDR3 coding DNA: TGTGCCAGCAGACTTACAGGTTTAATGGGCAATCAGCCCCAGCATTTT. Its protein product is CASRLTGLMGNQPQHF.

Only a few counts were recorded for this clone. V and J are TRBV19 and TRBJ1-2; no clear D gene. CDR1 is LNHDA and CDR2 is SQIVND in the germline V gene (reference sequence). Trimming cost V 7 bases and J 7 bases, with 16 bases left between them. The CDR3 length is 13 residues. The CDR3 protein is CASTLGGHGGYTF. CDR3 DNA: TGTGCCAGTACCCTCGGAGGGCATGGTGGCTACACCTTC.

This clone has at least ten counts. CDR3 nucleotide sequence: TGTGCCACCCCAAAGGGGACAGGGGGTGGGTCACCCCTCCACTTT. Translated, it gives CATPKGTGGGSPLHF. This chain connects TRBV24-1 to TRBJ1-6; TRBD1 agrees at 11 bases. The CDR3 consists of 15 residues. V lost 9 bases to trimming and J lost 10 bases; unmatched junction nucleotides: 10. Germline loops: CDR1 KGHDR, CDR2 SFDVKD.

The chain uses TRBV7-2 and TRBJ1-1; weak D call: TRBD1 (5 bases). Trimming took off 0 bases at V and 11 bases at J, with 13 bases between the two ends. The CDR3 spans 13 residues. Germline CDR1 reads SGHTA; CDR2 reads FQGNSA. The chain's CDR3 is CASSLAPGARAFF. DNA for the CDR3: TGTGCCAGCAGCTTAGCGCCTGGGGCCCGCGCTTTCTTT.

This chain joins TRBV5-1 and TRBJ1-1; D is perhaps TRBD1 (5 bases). This CDR3 region has 15 residues. V was pared by 2 bases and J by 5 bases, with 16 bases between. Germline CDR1 reads SGHRS; CDR2 reads YFSETQ. The CDR3 sequence is CASSFGGWGVTEAFF. The CDR3 region has the DNA TGCGCCAGCAGCTTTGGCGGTTGGGGGGTGACTGAAGCTTTCTTT. Variable domain in full (rest from reference TRBV5-1 and TRBJ1-1): KAGVTQTPRYLIKTRGQQVTLSCSPISGHRSVSWYQQTPGQGLQFLFEYFSETQRNKGNFPGRFSGRQFSNSRSEMNVSTLELGDSALYLCASSFGGWGVTEAFFGQGTRLTVV.

The V call is TRBV2, the J call TRBJ2-2, with a possible D match to TRBD1 (7 bases). Trimming shortened V by 4 bases and J by 1 base, and 19 bases separated the two germline ends. In germline, CDR1 is SNHLY, CDR2 FYNNEI. The CDR3 length is 18 residues. DNA for the CDR3: TGTGCCAGCAGTGCGGGTCCGGGGGACAGATGGAACACCGGGGAGCTGTTTTTT. Its protein product is CASSAGPGDRWNTGELFF.

The chain is built from TRBV29-1 and TRBJ2-7, with D perhaps TRBD2 (6 bases). This CDR3 spans 12 amino acids. Germline CDR1 SQVTM, CDR2 ANQGSEA. Trimming took off 6 bases at V and 1 base at J, with 10 bases between the two ends. CDR3 sequence: CSVNSGSYEQYF. CDR3 nucleotide sequence: TGCAGCGTAAATAGCGGTTCCTACGAGCAGTACTTC.

This clone was seen repeatedly, ten times or more. This CDR3 reads CASSALTAGDRNTIYF. The DNA for the CDR3 is TGTGCTAGTTCTGCCCTTACGGCCGGAGATAGAAACACCATATATTTT. The V and J genes are TRBV12-5 and TRBJ1-3; D remains unclear. Trimming removed 8 bases at V and 5 bases at J, with 22 bases between. The germline gives CDR1 LGHNT, CDR2 FRNRAP. The CDR3 sequence is 16 residues long.

The V gene is TRBV7-9, the J gene TRBJ1-4; TRBD1 is a possible D gene (5 bases). Trimming left V 7 bases short and J 7 bases short, with 16 bases between. The CDR3 spans 14 residues. Germline assignment: CDR1 SEHNR and CDR2 FQNEAQ (reference sequence). CDR3 loop: CASTPGTSGEKLFF. The CDR3 region has the DNA TGTGCCAGCACCCCCGGGACTAGTGGTGAAAAACTGTTTTTT.

The chain couples TRBV5-1 to TRBJ1-2; maybe TRBD1 (5 bases). CDR3 length: 14 residues. Germline V gene lookup returns CDR1 SGHRS and CDR2 YFSETQ. Trimming shortened V by 3 bases and J by 2 bases, and 11 bases separated the two germline ends. The chain's CDR3 is CASSSDTMNYGYTF. The CDR3 DNA follows: TGCGCCAGCAGCTCGGACACAATGAACTATGGCTACACCTTC.

The rearrangement links TRBV11-2 to TRBJ2-7; 13 nucleotides match TRBD2. V shed 5 bases and J 3 bases; nucleotides not matched to a gene: 7. Germline values: CDR1 SGHAT, CDR2 FQNNGV. CDR3 size: 16 residues. The CDR3 DNA reads TGTGCCAGCAGCCCCCGAGGACTAGCGGGAGTCTACGAGCAGTACTTC. It encodes CASSPRGLAGVYEQYF.

The chain links TRBV28 to TRBJ2-1, with 7 positions matching TRBD2. The CDR3 runs to 14 residues. J gave up 4 bases and V 6 bases, and 6 bases lay outside the gene matches. The germline V gene has CDR1 MDHEN and CDR2 SYDVKM. The CDR3 is CASSSGGWYNEQFF. For the CDR3, the DNA is TGTGCCAGCAGCTCCGGGGGGTGGTACAATGAGCAGTTCTTC.

The chain is built from TRBV6-2 or TRBV6-3 and TRBJ2-1; 12 bases are shared with TRBD2. With V trimmed by 0 bases and J by 3 bases, 3 bases remained unmatched. The V gene's germline CDR1 is MNHEY and CDR2 SVGEGT. This CDR3 region has 17 residues. The DNA for the CDR3 is TGTGCCAGCAGTTACTCGGTGACTAGCGGGAGCTACAATGAGCAGTTCTTC. Protein product: CASSYSVTSGSYNEQFF.

The genes are TRBV2 and TRBJ2-7; possible D gene TRBD2, 5 bases. The V gene lost 8 bases and the J gene lost 3 bases, with 20 bases spanning the gap. Germline V lookup: CDR1 SNHLY, CDR2 FYNNEI. CDR3 length equals 15 residues. The CDR3 DNA follows: TGTGCCAGCCGCAGTGAAGGTGAGGGTTACTACGAGCAGTACTTC. Translation: CASRSEGEGYYEQYF.